What follows describes a single T cell receptor (beta chain). TCRdb's table, derived via immunoSEQ multiplex PCR, lists solely in-frame clones and lacks some. The repertoire consists of some 15,000 clones, with almost 80% occurring once and the leading ten covering 2% to 2.5%. Trimming cost V 0 bases and J 0 bases, with 20 bases left between them. The CDR3 covers 20 residues. These data belong to a study of tumour-infiltrating T cells in Burkitt lymphoma. Study as a whole: Survival, overall and progression-free, tracked with productive clonality.

Sequencing was performed on tumor tissue. The chain recombines TRBV23-1 with TRBJ1-4; D is ambiguous. Being an ORF, TRBV23-1 has a function that is uncertain. The source of this sequence is a human donor with diffuse large B-cell lymphoma. The CDR3 loop is CASSQSDNSASNATNEKLFF. Here the CDR3 DNA reads TGCGCCAGCAGTCAATCCGATAACTCGGCGTCAAACGCAACTAATGAAAAACTGTTTTTT.